This T cell receptor (beta chain) was sequenced during a study of CD8 T cells in ankylosing spondylitis. Whole-study findings and limits: The disease-linked clones had a CD8+ phenotype and low blood frequencies. A TCR beta motif of fewer than 10 highly homologous variants seemed to mark ankylosing spondylitis blood.

Preparation of TCR beta libraries was done by quantitative 5'-RACE with molecular barcodes. TCRdb itself ran the 5' RACE reads through MiXCR, one entry per CDR3 protein. The sample lists some 350,000 distinct CDR3 sequences; over 12% were seen once. As for this clonotype: Its specificity is unknown.

Germline V gene lookup returns CDR1 DFQATT and CDR2 SNEGSKA (reference sequence). The CDR3 contains 13 residues. V dropped 6 bases and J dropped 0 bases, with 9 bases sitting between them. The sequenced material came from blood, either unsorted or a sorted T cell fraction (not recorded which). This TCR was recovered from a male donor with ankylosing spondylitis or in good health (not recorded which). The rearrangement links TRBV20-1 to TRBJ2-1; D is possibly TRBD1 (5 bases). The CDR3: CSAGPSSYNEQFF. In nucleotides, the CDR3 is TGCAGTGCGGGGCCTAGCTCCTACAATGAGCAGTTCTTC.